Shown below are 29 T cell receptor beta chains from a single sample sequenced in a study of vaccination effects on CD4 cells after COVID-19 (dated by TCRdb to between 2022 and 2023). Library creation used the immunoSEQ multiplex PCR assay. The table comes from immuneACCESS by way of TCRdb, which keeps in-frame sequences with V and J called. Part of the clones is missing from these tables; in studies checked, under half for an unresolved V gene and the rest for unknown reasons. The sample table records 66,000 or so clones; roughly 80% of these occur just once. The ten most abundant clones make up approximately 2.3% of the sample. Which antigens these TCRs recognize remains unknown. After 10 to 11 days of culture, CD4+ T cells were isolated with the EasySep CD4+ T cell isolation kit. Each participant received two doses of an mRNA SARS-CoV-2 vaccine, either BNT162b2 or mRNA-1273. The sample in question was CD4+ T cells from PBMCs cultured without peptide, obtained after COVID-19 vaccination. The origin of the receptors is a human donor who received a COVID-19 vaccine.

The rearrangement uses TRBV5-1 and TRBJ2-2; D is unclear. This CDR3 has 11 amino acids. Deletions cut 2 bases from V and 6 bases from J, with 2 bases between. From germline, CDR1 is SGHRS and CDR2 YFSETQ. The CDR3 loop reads CASSFAGELFF. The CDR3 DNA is TGCGCCAGCAGCTTCGCCGGGGAGCTGTTTTTT.

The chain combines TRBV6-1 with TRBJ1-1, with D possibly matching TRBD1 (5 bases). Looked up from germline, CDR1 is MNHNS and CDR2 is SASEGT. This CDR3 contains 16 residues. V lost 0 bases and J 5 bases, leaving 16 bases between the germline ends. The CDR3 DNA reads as TGTGCCAGCAGTGAAGCTGATCAGGGAGTGAGGACTGAAGCTTTCTTT. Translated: CASSEADQGVRTEAFF.

The DNA of the CDR3 is TGTGCCAGCAGTGAGCAGGGGATCGAGCAGTACGTC. Amino acid sequence: CASSEQGIEQYV. The gene calls are TRBV2 and TRBJ2-7, with D possibly being TRBD1 (6 bases). The CDR3 totals 12 residues. Germline CDR1 SNHLY, CDR2 FYNNEI. V was cut by 3 bases and J by 6 bases, with 9 bases left in between.

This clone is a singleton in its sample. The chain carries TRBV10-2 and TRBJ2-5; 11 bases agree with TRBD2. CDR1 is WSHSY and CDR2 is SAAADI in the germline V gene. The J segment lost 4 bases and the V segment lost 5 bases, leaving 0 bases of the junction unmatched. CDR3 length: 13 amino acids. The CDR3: CASSLAGGETQYF. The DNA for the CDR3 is TGCGCCAGCAGTCTAGCGGGGGGAGAGACCCAGTACTTC.

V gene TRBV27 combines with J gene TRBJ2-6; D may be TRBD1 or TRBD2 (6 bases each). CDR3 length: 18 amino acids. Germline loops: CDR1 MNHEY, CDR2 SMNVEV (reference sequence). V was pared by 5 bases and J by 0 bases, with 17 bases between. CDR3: CASSPTGGSPSGANVLTF. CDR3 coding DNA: TGTGCCAGCAGTCCAACCGGGGGCAGCCCCTCTGGGGCCAACGTCCTGACTTTC.

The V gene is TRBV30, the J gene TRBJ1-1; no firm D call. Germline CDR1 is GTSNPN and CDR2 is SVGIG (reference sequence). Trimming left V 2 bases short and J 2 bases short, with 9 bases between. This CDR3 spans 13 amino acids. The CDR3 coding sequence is TGTGCCTGGAGTTCGACAACAAACACTGAAGCTTTCTTT. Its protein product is CAWSSTTNTEAFF.

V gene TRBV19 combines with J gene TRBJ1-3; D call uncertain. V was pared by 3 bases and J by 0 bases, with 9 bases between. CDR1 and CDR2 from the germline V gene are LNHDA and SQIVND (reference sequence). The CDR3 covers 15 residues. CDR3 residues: CASSMIGSSGNTIYF. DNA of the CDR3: TGTGCCAGTAGTATGATTGGTAGCTCTGGAAACACCATATATTTT.

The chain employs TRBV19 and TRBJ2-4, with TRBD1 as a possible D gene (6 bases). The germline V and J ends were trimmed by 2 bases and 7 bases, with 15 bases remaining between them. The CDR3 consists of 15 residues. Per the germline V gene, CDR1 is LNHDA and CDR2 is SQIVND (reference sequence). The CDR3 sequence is CASSIIGQPPNIQYF. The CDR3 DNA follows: TGTGCCAGTAGTATAATAGGACAGCCACCTAACATTCAGTACTTC.

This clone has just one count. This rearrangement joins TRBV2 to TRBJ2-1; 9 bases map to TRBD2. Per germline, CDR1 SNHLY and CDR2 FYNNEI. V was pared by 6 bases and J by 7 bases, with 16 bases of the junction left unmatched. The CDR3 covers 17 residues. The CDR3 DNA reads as TGTGCCAGCAGAAGGGAGGTAATAGCGGGGGCGTATAATGAGCAGTTCTTC. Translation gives CASRREVIAGAYNEQFF.

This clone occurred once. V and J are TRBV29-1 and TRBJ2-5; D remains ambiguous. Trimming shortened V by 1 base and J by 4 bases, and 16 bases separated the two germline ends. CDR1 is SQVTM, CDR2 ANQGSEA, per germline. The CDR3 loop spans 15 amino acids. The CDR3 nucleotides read TGCAGCGTTGAAGGACTGGGCGGTTATTCAGAGACCCAGTACTTC. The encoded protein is CSVEGLGGYSETQYF. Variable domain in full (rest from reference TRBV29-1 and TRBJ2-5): SAVISQKPSRDICQRGTSLTIQCQVDSQVTMMFWYRQQPGQSLTLIATANQGSEATYESGFVIDKFPISRPNLTFSTLTVSNMSPEDSSIYLCSVEGLGGYSETQYFGPGTRLLVL.

CDR3 sequence reads: CASSLGTSSYEQYV. The CDR3 DNA follows: TGCGCCAGCAGCTTGGGTACTAGCTCCTACGAGCAGTACGTC. The chain recombines TRBV5-1 with TRBJ2-7; D is perhaps TRBD2 (5 bases). This CDR3 is 14 amino acids long. With 0 bases removed from V and 0 bases from J, the gap between germline ends came to 7 bases. Germline lookup yields CDR1 SGHRS and CDR2 YFSETQ.

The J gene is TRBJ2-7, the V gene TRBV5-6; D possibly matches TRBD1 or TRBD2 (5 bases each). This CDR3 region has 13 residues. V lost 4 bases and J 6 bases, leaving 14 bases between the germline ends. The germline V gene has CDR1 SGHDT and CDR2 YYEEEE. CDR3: CASSQTGASEQYV. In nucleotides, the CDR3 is TGTGCCAGCAGCCAAACCGGGGCTTCCGAGCAGTACGTC.

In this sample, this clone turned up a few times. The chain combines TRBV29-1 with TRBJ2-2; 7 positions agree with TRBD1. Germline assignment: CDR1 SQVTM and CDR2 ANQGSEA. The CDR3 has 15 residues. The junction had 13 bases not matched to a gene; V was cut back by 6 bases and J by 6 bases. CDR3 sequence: CSVVIGTVPPGELFF. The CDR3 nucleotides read TGCAGCGTCGTAATAGGGACAGTTCCCCCCGGGGAGCTGTTTTTT.

As DNA, the CDR3 is TGTGCTAGTGGTAGGTGGGGGGACACCGGGGAGCTGTTTTTT. Its translation is CASGRWGDTGELFF. V is TRBV12-5 and J is TRBJ2-2; possibly TRBD2 for D (6 bases). CDR1 is LGHNT and CDR2 is FRNRAP in the germline V gene. The CDR3 runs to 14 residues. The V and J ends lost 5 bases and 3 bases respectively, with 10 bases between them.

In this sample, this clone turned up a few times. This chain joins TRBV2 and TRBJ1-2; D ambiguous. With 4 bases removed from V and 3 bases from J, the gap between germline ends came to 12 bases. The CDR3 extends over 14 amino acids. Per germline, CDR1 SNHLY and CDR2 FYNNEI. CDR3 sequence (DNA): TGTGCCAGCAGTGCAAGACTCCGAGACTATGGCTACACCTTC. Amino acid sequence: CASSARLRDYGYTF. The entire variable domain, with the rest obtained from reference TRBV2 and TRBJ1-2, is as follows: EPEVTQTPSHQVTQMGQEVILRCVPISNHLYFYWYRQILGQKVEFLVSFYNNEISEKSEIFDDQFSVERPDGSNFTLKIRSTKLEDSAMYFCASSARLRDYGYTFGSGTRLTVV.

DNA for the CDR3: TGTGCCAGCAGCCCAACTAGGCTAGCTAGCACAGATACGCAGTATTTT. Translation: CASSPTRLASTDTQYF. This sequence joins TRBV5-5 and TRBJ2-3; weak D call: TRBD2 (5 bases). CDR3 length equals 16 residues. Trimming took off 4 bases at V and 0 bases at J, with 15 bases between the two ends. Germline CDR1 reads SGHKS; CDR2 reads YYEKEE (reference sequence).

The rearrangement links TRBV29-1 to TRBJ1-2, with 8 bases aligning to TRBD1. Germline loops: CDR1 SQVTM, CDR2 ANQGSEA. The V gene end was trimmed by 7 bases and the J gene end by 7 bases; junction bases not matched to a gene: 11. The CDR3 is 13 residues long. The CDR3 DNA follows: TGCAGCGCCACCGTGACAGGGGCGGGTGGCTACACCTTC. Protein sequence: CSATVTGAGGYTF.

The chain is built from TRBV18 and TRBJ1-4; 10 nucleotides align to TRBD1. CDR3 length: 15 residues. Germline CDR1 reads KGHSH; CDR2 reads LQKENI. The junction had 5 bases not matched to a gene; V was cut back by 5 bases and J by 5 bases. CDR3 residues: CASSSGTGENEKLFF. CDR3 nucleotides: TGTGCCAGCTCATCGGGGACAGGGGAGAATGAAAAACTGTTTTTT.

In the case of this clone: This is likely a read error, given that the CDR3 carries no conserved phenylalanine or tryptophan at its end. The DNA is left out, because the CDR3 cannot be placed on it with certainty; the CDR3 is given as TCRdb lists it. Here the CDR3 reads CATSRDRKWPL. The V gene is TRBV15, the J gene TRBJ1-1; the table's D call TRBD1 went unverified against the DNA. Germline V gene sequence: CDR1 LNHNV, CDR2 YYDKDF (reference sequence). The CDR3 length equals 11 residues, ends included.

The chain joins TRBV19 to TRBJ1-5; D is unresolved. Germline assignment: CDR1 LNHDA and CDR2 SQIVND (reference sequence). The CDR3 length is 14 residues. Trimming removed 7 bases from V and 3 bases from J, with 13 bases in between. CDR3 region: CASTRGSDNQPQHF. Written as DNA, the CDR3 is TGTGCCAGTACCCGGGGTAGCGACAATCAGCCCCAGCATTTT.

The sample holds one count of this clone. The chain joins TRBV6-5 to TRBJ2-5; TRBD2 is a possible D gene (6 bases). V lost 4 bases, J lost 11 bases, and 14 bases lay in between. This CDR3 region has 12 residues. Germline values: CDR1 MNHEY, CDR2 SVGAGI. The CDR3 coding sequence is TGTGCCAGCAGTTTGAATAGCGGACTTCAGTACTTC. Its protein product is CASSLNSGLQYF.

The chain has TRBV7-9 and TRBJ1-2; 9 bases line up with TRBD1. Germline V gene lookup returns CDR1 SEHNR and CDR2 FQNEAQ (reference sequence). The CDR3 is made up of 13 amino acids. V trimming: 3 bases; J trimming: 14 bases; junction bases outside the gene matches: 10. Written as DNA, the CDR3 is TGTGCCAGCAGCTTCGGGGGGACAGGGTCAAAAACCTTC. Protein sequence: CASSFGGTGSKTF.

The chain's CDR3 is CASREGSNQPQHF. The CDR3 region has the DNA TGTGCCAGCAGGGAGGGCAGCAATCAGCCCCAGCATTTT. The chain uses TRBV12-3 or TRBV12-4 and TRBJ1-5, with D hard to call. This CDR3 region has 13 residues. V lost 6 bases and J 1 base, leaving 7 bases between the germline ends.

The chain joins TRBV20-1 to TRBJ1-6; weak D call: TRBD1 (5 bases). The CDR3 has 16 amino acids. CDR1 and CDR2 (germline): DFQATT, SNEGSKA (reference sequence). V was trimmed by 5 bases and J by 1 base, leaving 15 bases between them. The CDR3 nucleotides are TGCAGTGCTCGTGAACAGGAGAGGTCCTATAATTCACCCCTCCACTTT. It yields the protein CSAREQERSYNSPLHF.

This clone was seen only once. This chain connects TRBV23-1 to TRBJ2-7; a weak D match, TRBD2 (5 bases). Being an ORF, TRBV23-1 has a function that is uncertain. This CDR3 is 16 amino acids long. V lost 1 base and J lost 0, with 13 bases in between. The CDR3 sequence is CASSQFREHYSYEQYV. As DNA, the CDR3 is TGCGCCAGCAGTCAATTTCGGGAACACTACTCCTACGAGCAGTACGTC.

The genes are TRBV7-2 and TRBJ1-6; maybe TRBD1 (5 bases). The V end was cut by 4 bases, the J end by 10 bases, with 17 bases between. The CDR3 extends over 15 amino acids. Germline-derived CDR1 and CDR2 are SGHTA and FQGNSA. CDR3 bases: TGTGCCAGCAGCTCCCGGGAGGGGCGGACCTCACCCCTCCACTTT. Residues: CASSSREGRTSPLHF.

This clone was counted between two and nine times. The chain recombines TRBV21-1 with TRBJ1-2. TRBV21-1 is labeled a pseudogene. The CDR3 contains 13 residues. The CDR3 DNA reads TGTGCCAGCAGCAAAGCACGGCTCTATGGCTACACCTTC. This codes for CASSKARLYGYTF.

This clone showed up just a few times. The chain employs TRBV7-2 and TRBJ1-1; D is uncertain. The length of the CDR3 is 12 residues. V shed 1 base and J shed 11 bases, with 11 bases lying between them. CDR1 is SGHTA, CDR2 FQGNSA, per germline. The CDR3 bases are TGTGCCAGCAGCTTAGTAAGGGATGGTGCTTTCTTT. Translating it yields CASSLVRDGAFF.

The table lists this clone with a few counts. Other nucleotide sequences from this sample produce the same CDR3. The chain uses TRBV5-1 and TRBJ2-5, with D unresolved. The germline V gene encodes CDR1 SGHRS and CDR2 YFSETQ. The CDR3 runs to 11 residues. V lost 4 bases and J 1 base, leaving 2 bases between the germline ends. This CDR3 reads CASSLQETQYF. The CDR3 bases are TGCGCCAGCAGCCTCCAAGAGACCCAGTACTTC.